One and the same sample provided the 30 T cell receptor beta chains below, sequenced in a study of CD8 T cells in ankylosing spondylitis. TCRdb called the 5' RACE reads again in MiXCR, with one record for every CDR3 protein. The sample has approximately 500,000 distinct CDR3 sequences, roughly 12% seen once. Which antigens these TCRs recognize remains unknown. Broader study findings: A motif in TCR beta, a set of 8 or 9 highly homologous variants, appeared characteristic of ankylosing spondylitis blood.

Sequencing was carried out using blood, either unsorted or a sorted T cell fraction (not recorded which). All receptors come from a male donor with ankylosing spondylitis.

This chain uses TRBV20-1 with TRBJ1-3, with D possibly being TRBD1 (5 bases). Germline values: CDR1 DFQATT, CDR2 SNEGSKA (reference sequence). The CDR3 runs to 14 residues. V lost 3 bases to trimming and J lost 4 bases, with 13 bases between them. CDR3 sequence (DNA): TGCAGTGCTAGTGAAGGGGCTTGGGGAAACACCATATATTTT. This translates into CSASEGAWGNTIYF.

About this clonotype: One end of the junction fails to match germline, which may point to a read error. The chain recombines TRBV11-2 with TRBJ2-5, with unresolved D. Per the germline V gene, CDR1 is SGHAT and CDR2 is FQNNGV. The CDR3 is 12 amino acids. The CDR3 DNA sequence: TGTGCCAGCAGCCTTACGGCAGAGCCCCTGAGGTTC. Translation: CASSLTAEPLRF.

This clonotype was observed a few times. The chain links TRBV13 to TRBJ1-2, with D possibly matching TRBD1 (5 bases). The CDR3 extends over 16 amino acids. Germline-derived CDR1 and CDR2 are PRHDT and FYEKMQ (reference sequence). The V end lost 5 bases, the J end lost 7 bases, and 23 bases lay between the germline ends. The CDR3 sequence: CASSLRGSLSLSGYTF. CDR3 nucleotide sequence: TGTGCCAGCAGCCTTCGGGGGTCCCTATCGCTATCTGGCTACACCTTC.

The chain joins TRBV28 to TRBJ1-1; D may be TRBD1 (5 bases). CDR3 length equals 17 residues. The V end was cut by 6 bases, the J end by 6 bases, with 26 bases between. In germline, CDR1 is MDHEN, CDR2 SYDVKM. As DNA, the CDR3 is TGTGCCAGCAGCGGCACTCAAACACAGGCTCCTTTGCCTGAAGCTTTCTTT. Translating gives CASSGTQTQAPLPEAFF.

The table lists this clonotype with a few counts. CDR3 protein: CAAGRGTSFEQFF. CDR3 bases: TGTGCCGCGGGGAGGGGGACTAGTTTCGAGCAGTTCTTC. V and J are TRBV7-9 and TRBJ2-1; 8 bases agree with TRBD2. This CDR3 has 13 residues. V shed 11 bases, J shed 10 bases, and the junction held 13 bases outside the gene matches. The germline V gene encodes CDR1 SEHNR and CDR2 FQNEAQ (reference sequence).

The chain combines TRBV5-6 with TRBJ2-5; a possible D gene is TRBD2 (5 bases). The V gene's germline CDR1 is SGHDT and CDR2 YYEEEE. The ends were cut back, 10 bases at V and 4 bases at J, with 20 bases in the middle. The CDR3 runs to 14 residues. The CDR3 loop is CASKYPGNGETQYF. In nucleotides, the CDR3 is TGTGCCTCGAAGTACCCGGGGAACGGAGAGACCCAGTACTTC.

The rearrangement uses TRBV7-9 and TRBJ2-1, with a tentative D call TRBD2 (6 bases). Trimming pared 5 bases from V and 6 bases from J, leaving 14 bases between. Per germline, CDR1 SEHNR and CDR2 FQNEAQ (reference sequence). The CDR3 sequence is 14 residues long. The CDR3 loop reads CASSPLGGPNEQFF. The CDR3 DNA sequence: TGTGCCAGCAGCCCCCTGGGGGGACCCAATGAGCAGTTCTTC.

This clonotype has more than one count but fewer than ten. CDR3 DNA: TGTGCCAGCAAGTCCGACAGGGCCTATGGCTACACCTTC. This codes for CASKSDRAYGYTF. The chain couples TRBV7-9 to TRBJ1-2, with 7 bases fitting TRBD1. V dropped 7 bases and J dropped 4; count of bases not matched to a gene: 6. The CDR3 runs to 13 residues. Germline loops: CDR1 SEHNR, CDR2 FQNEAQ (reference sequence).

Ten or more counts support this clonotype. The rearrangement uses TRBV7-9 and TRBJ2-3; 7 bases line up with TRBD1. The CDR3 extends over 12 amino acids. Germline-derived CDR1 and CDR2 are SEHNR and FQNEAQ (reference sequence). The J segment lost 11 bases and the V segment lost 4 bases, leaving 6 bases of the junction unmatched. The CDR3 protein is CASSWGTEGQYF. The CDR3 DNA reads TGTGCCAGCAGCTGGGGGACAGAAGGGCAGTATTTT.

The chain uses TRBV14 and TRBJ1-6; TRBD1 matches 10 bases. CDR3 length: 15 residues. V dropped 3 bases and J dropped 10; count of bases not matched to a gene: 6. Germline CDR1 is SGHDN and CDR2 is FVKESK. CDR3 DNA sequence: TGTGCCAGCAGCCACCCGGGACAGGGGAGCTCACCCCTCCACTTT. Amino acids: CASSHPGQGSSPLHF. Full variable domain (missing parts from reference TRBV14 and TRBJ1-6): EAGVTQFPSHSVIEKGQTVTLRCDPISGHDNLYWYRRVMGKEIKFLLHFVKESKQDESGMPNNRFLAERTGGTYSTLKVQPAELEDSGVYFCASSHPGQGSSPLHFGNGTRLTVT.

V usage is TRBV11-2 and J usage is TRBJ2-2; 12 nucleotides line up with TRBD2. The CDR3 has 16 residues. The germline V gene encodes CDR1 SGHAT and CDR2 FQNNGV. The ends lost 5 bases at V and 7 bases at J; junction bases unmatched: 8. The CDR3 sequence is CASSQRLAGALGELFF. The CDR3 nucleotides are TGTGCCAGCAGCCAGCGACTAGCGGGAGCGCTCGGGGAGCTGTTTTTT. Full variable domain (remainder filled in from reference TRBV11-2 and TRBJ2-2): EAGVAQSPRYKIIEKRQSVAFWCNPISGHATLYWYQQILGQGPKLLIQFQNNGVVDDSQLPKDRFSAERLKGVDSTLKIQPAKLEDSAVYLCASSQRLAGALGELFFGEGSRLTVL.

This clonotype was seen more than once but under ten times. The chain links TRBV15 to TRBJ2-3; D gene ambiguous. The CDR3 is 12 residues long. Trimming took off 0 bases at V and 4 bases at J, with 2 bases between the two ends. Germline CDR1 reads LNHNV; CDR2 reads YYDKDF (reference sequence). The DNA for the CDR3 is TGTGCCACCAGCAGAGAGGCAGATACGCAGTATTTT. It translates to CATSREADTQYF.

The chain links TRBV14 to TRBJ2-7; D may be TRBD1 or TRBD2 (5 bases each). V was trimmed by 1 base and J by 7 bases, leaving 17 bases between them. This CDR3 has 15 amino acids. The germline gives CDR1 SGHDN, CDR2 FVKESK. For the CDR3, the DNA is TGTGCCAGCAGCCAAGTCGTTAGCCGGGGCGGTGAGCAGTACTTC. The encoded protein is CASSQVVSRGGEQYF. Looking up the rest from reference TRBV14 and TRBJ2-7 gives the full variable domain: EAGVTQFPSHSVIEKGQTVTLRCDPISGHDNLYWYRRVMGKEIKFLLHFVKESKQDESGMPNNRFLAERTGGTYSTLKVQPAELEDSGVYFCASSQVVSRGGEQYFGPGTRLTVT.

This sequence joins TRBV2 and TRBJ2-7; 11 bases are shared with TRBD2. Germline lookup yields CDR1 SNHLY and CDR2 FYNNEI. J gave up 3 bases and V 0 bases, and 4 bases lay outside the gene matches. The CDR3 runs to 16 residues. Here the CDR3 DNA reads TGTGCCAGCAGTGAAGCTGCGACTAGCGGGAACTACGAGCAGTACTTC. Translation gives CASSEAATSGNYEQYF.

This clonotype was picked up a small number of times. This chain connects TRBV27 to TRBJ2-4, with D perhaps TRBD1 or TRBD2 (5 bases each). The germline gives CDR1 MNHEY, CDR2 SMNVEV (reference sequence). V lost 0 bases to trimming and J lost 14 bases, with 8 bases between them. The CDR3 is made up of 11 amino acids. The CDR3 here is CASSLSGTEYF. CDR3 DNA sequence: TGTGCCAGCAGTTTATCCGGGACGGAGTACTTC.

The rearrangement uses TRBV11-2 and TRBJ2-2; the match to TRBD2 covers 16 bases. The CDR3 runs 20 residues. Germline CDR1 is SGHAT and CDR2 is FQNNGV. The junction had 7 bases not matched to a gene; V was cut back by 2 bases and J by 1 base. The CDR3: CASSLPPGLAGGLNTGELFF. CDR3 nucleotide sequence: TGTGCCAGCAGCTTACCCCCGGGACTAGCGGGAGGGCTGAACACCGGGGAGCTGTTTTTT.

Details on this clonotype: One junction end disagrees with the germline gene, perhaps due to a read error. J is TRBJ1-3 and V is TRBV3-1; D unclear. CDR3 length equals 14 residues. Germline V lookup: CDR1 LGHDT, CDR2 YNNKEL (reference sequence). CDR3 in amino acids: CASSQGRTGNTTYF. CDR3 sequence (DNA): TGTGCCAGCAGCCAAGGCAGGACTGGAAACACCACATATTTT.

The V and J genes are TRBV5-1 and TRBJ2-7; TRBD2 aligns across 10 bases. V trimming: 6 bases; J trimming: 1 base; junction bases outside the gene matches: 4. The germline gives CDR1 SGHRS, CDR2 YFSETQ. CDR3 length: 14 amino acids. The CDR3 protein is CASKTSGPSYEQYF. In DNA, the CDR3 is TGCGCCAGCAAGACTAGCGGGCCTTCCTACGAGCAGTACTTC. The full variable domain, its missing parts supplied by reference TRBV5-1 and TRBJ2-7, is KAGVTQTPRYLIKTRGQQVTLSCSPISGHRSVSWYQQTPGQGLQFLFEYFSETQRNKGNFPGRFSGRQFSNSRSEMNVSTLELGDSALYLCASKTSGPSYEQYFGPGTRLTVT.

The V gene is TRBV5-1, the J gene TRBJ2-4; 11 bases map to TRBD1. This CDR3 has 13 amino acids. Per the germline V gene, CDR1 is SGHRS and CDR2 is YFSETQ. V trimming: 6 bases; J trimming: 8 bases; junction bases outside the gene matches: 4. CDR3 loop: CASKPGQGDIQYF. The CDR3 nucleotides read TGCGCCAGCAAACCGGGACAGGGGGACATTCAGTACTTC.

This clonotype was counted many times. J is TRBJ2-3 and V is TRBV6-5, with a tentative D call TRBD2 (7 bases). The CDR3 covers 17 residues. Trimming pared 0 bases from V and 7 bases from J, leaving 20 bases between. Germline assignment: CDR1 MNHEY and CDR2 SVGAGI. Written as DNA, the CDR3 is TGTGCCAGCAGTTACTCTTGGGGGGGCGCGACTTTGAATACGCAGTATTTT. Translation gives CASSYSWGGATLNTQYF.

V gene TRBV7-8 combines with J gene TRBJ2-1, with 10 bases aligning to TRBD1. Germline assignment: CDR1 SGHVS and CDR2 FQNEAQ. V lost 3 bases and J lost 10; bases outside the gene matches: 9. This CDR3 is 15 amino acids long. CDR3 bases: TGTGCCAGCAGCTTCTCCGAGACAGGGGGCCTGGAGCAGTTCTTC. Translating gives CASSFSETGGLEQFF.

The chain has TRBV20-1 and TRBJ2-7; TRBD2 is a possible D gene (6 bases). This CDR3 is 12 amino acids long. V lost 3 bases and J lost 3, with 9 bases in between. CDR1 DFQATT and CDR2 SNEGSKA come from the germline V gene (reference sequence). The CDR3 sequence: CSASPGGYEQYV. The CDR3 region has the DNA TGCAGTGCTAGCCCCGGGGGCTACGAGCAGTACGTC.

J is TRBJ2-5 and V is TRBV12-3 or TRBV12-4, with D unclear. V shed 8 bases and J shed 5 bases, with 18 bases lying between them. The CDR3 covers 14 residues. The CDR3 loop reads CASSLSWQQETQYF. CDR3 sequence (DNA): TGTGCCAGCTCCCTGTCCTGGCAGCAGGAGACCCAGTACTTC.

This clonotype was observed many times. The V and J genes are TRBV19 and TRBJ1-5; 8 bases map to TRBD1. Germline V gene sequence: CDR1 LNHDA, CDR2 SQIVND (reference sequence). V lost 7 bases and J lost 5; bases outside the gene matches: 7. CDR3 length: 14 residues. The CDR3 nucleotides read TGTGCCAGTATGGGACAGGCAATTTATCAGCCCCAGCATTTT. This codes for CASMGQAIYQPQHF.

The chain joins TRBV2 to TRBJ2-1; 8 nucleotides line up with TRBD2. Germline CDR1 SNHLY, CDR2 FYNNEI. V was pared by 1 base and J by 4 bases, with 3 bases of the junction left unmatched. CDR3 length: 15 amino acids. This CDR3 reads CASSEGRGRYNEQFF. As DNA, the CDR3 is TGTGCCAGCAGTGAAGGCCGCGGGAGGTACAATGAGCAGTTCTTC. The variable domain in full, with the rest retrieved from reference TRBV2 and TRBJ2-1, is EPEVTQTPSHQVTQMGQEVILRCVPISNHLYFYWYRQILGQKVEFLVSFYNNEISEKSEIFDDQFSVERPDGSNFTLKIRSTKLEDSAMYFCASSEGRGRYNEQFFGPGTRLTVL.

The chain joins TRBV20-1 to TRBJ2-7, with D possibly matching TRBD2 (6 bases). The CDR3 is 14 amino acids. V lost 6 bases, J lost 3 bases, and 18 bases lay in between. Germline values: CDR1 DFQATT, CDR2 SNEGSKA (reference sequence). In nucleotides, the CDR3 is TGCAGTGCATCGCCGGGGACTGCGTACTACGAGCAGTACTTC. Its translation: CSASPGTAYYEQYF.

This clonotype was detected only a few times. The chain recombines TRBV14 with TRBJ1-2; tentative D call: TRBD1 (5 bases). This CDR3 has 15 amino acids. Germline CDR1 and CDR2: SGHDN and FVKESK. V lost 2 bases to trimming and J lost 5 bases, with 15 bases between them. In DNA form, the CDR3 reads TGTGCCAGCAGCCAATTGGCTTTCGGGGCTTATGGCTACACCTTC. Protein: CASSQLAFGAYGYTF.

This clonotype was recorded at least ten times. The V call is TRBV10-3, the J call TRBJ2-1; TRBD2 matches at 12 bases. This CDR3 has 15 residues. With 4 bases clipped from V and 3 bases from J, the junction kept 1 base outside the gene matches. Germline V CDR1 and CDR2: ENHRY, SYGVKD. The CDR3 DNA reads as TGTGCCATCAGTGGGACTAGCGGGAACTACAATGAGCAGTTCTTC. Encoded protein: CAISGTSGNYNEQFF.

This chain connects TRBV2 to TRBJ2-2; 9 bases align to TRBD1. Trimming removed 6 bases from V and 5 bases from J; junction bases left unmatched: 4. The CDR3 is 14 amino acids. The germline gives CDR1 SNHLY, CDR2 FYNNEI. The CDR3 DNA reads TGTGCCAGCAGAAACAGGGGGCAGACCGGGGAGCTGTTTTTT. Translation: CASRNRGQTGELFF.

The V call is TRBV15, the J call TRBJ2-2; D tentatively reads TRBD1 or TRBD2 (6 bases each). The V gene lost 2 bases and the J gene lost 1 base, with 11 bases spanning the gap. The CDR3 sequence is 16 residues long. Germline V gene sequence: CDR1 LNHNV, CDR2 YYDKDF (reference sequence). In DNA form, the CDR3 reads TGTGCCACCAGCAGAAGGGGGGTCTGGAACACCGGGGAGCTGTTTTTT. Translated: CATSRRGVWNTGELFF. Drawing the rest from reference TRBV15 and TRBJ2-2, the complete variable domain is DAMVIQNPRYQVTQFGKPVTLSCSQTLNHNVMYWYQQKSSQAPKLLFHYYDKDFNNEADTPDNFQSRRPNTSFCFLDIRSPGLGDTAMYLCATSRRGVWNTGELFFGEGSRLTVL.